This TCR beta chain is drawn from a study of shared clonotypes between healthy human individuals. Study overall: CD8 memory received one plate per donor, CD8 naive two, CD4 memory three and CD4 naive three. The study's findings and limits: Rarefaction curves obtained for sorted subsets showed sequencing incomplete despite large depth.

Some clones are missing from TCRdb's copy, which holds only in-frame ones; the method was immunoSEQ multiplex PCR. The sample lists around 1,900,000 clones, around 93% occurring once. The ends lost 5 bases at V and 4 bases at J; junction bases unmatched: 2. The CDR3 consists of 15 residues. In germline, CDR1 is SNHLY, CDR2 FYNNEI. As for this clone: Antigen: not known.

In the naive CD8 group, cells lacked CD45RO and were positively selected for CCR7, so terminally differentiated effector memory CD45RA+ cells were left out. The chain combines TRBV2 with TRBJ2-2; 12 nucleotides match TRBD1. The TCR was taken from a young man in good health. Some clones in this sample may be carry-over from other donors' samples. The specimen sequenced was naive CD8+ T cells from PBMCs. As DNA, the CDR3 is TGTGCCAGCAGTCCGGGACAGGGGGCCACCGGGGAGCTGTTTTTT. Protein: CASSPGQGATGELFF. Using reference TRBV2 and TRBJ2-2 for the parts outside the CDR3, the full variable domain is EPEVTQTPSHQVTQMGQEVILRCVPISNHLYFYWYRQILGQKVEFLVSFYNNEISEKSEIFDDQFSVERPDGSNFTLKIRSTKLEDSAMYFCASSPGQGATGELFFGEGSRLTVL.